Following are 14 T cell receptor beta chains from one sample sequenced in a study of T cells in Graves' hyperthyroidism and ophthalmopathy. Researchers amplified the TCR beta CDR3 regions from RNA transcripts. The HTBI primer set was used in a first-round RT-PCR of the TCR CDR3. TCRdb passed the multiplex PCR reads through MiXCR, listing each CDR3 protein once. The data hold some 550,000 distinct CDR3 sequences, with more than 15% observed a single time. The sequenced sample was blood. The receptor set was obtained from a woman in her forties with Graves' ophthalmopathy.

This clonotype was observed many times. The gene calls are TRBV20-1 and TRBJ1-5; D is unresolved. Trimming cost V 6 bases and J 3 bases, with 15 bases left between them. CDR1 DFQATT and CDR2 SNEGSKA come from the germline V gene (reference sequence). The CDR3 contains 14 residues. The CDR3 is CSASPTQANQPQHF. The CDR3 coding sequence is TGCAGTGCATCTCCCACCCAGGCCAATCAGCCCCAGCATTTT.

The sample holds many counts of this clonotype. The V and J genes are TRBV7-3 and TRBJ1-1; 8 nucleotides agree with TRBD1. V lost 4 bases, J lost 5 bases, and 6 bases stayed unmatched. This CDR3 is 14 amino acids long. Germline CDR1 SGHTA, CDR2 FQGTGA. The CDR3 DNA sequence: TGTGCCAGCAGCTCCCGGGACAGGCGGACTGAAGCTTTCTTT. Translating gives CASSSRDRRTEAFF.

There are a few counts of this clonotype. The rearrangement joins TRBV4-1 to TRBJ2-4, with 7 bases aligning to TRBD2. This CDR3 spans 15 amino acids. Trimming removed 1 base from V and 8 bases from J; junction bases left unmatched: 8. Germline loops: CDR1 MGHRA, CDR2 YSYEKL. CDR3 sequence reads: CASSQATGGVYIQYF. The CDR3 nucleotides read TGCGCCAGCAGCCAAGCTACGGGGGGTGTGTACATTCAGTACTTC.

The table lists this clonotype with a few counts. The chain carries TRBV20-1 and TRBJ2-6; D is undetermined. This CDR3 region has 13 residues. The V end lost 7 bases, the J end lost 4 bases, and 11 bases lay between the germline ends. Germline V gene sequence: CDR1 DFQATT, CDR2 SNEGSKA (reference sequence). Written as DNA, the CDR3 is TGCAGTGTACTGGGGTACGGGGCCAACGTCCTGACTTTC. The encoded protein is CSVLGYGANVLTF.

The J gene is TRBJ2-5, the V gene TRBV10-3; TRBD2 matches at 10 bases. The V segment lost 8 bases and the J segment 4 bases; nucleotides outside the gene matches: 19. The germline CDR1 and CDR2 sequences are ENHRY and SYGVKD. The CDR3 is made up of 18 amino acids. The DNA for the CDR3 is TGTGCCATCCTCAGGGAGCGGGGGGGCCGGTTTGCAATAGAGACCCAGTACTTC. Translating it yields CAILRERGGRFAIETQYF.

This clonotype has ten or more counts. The chain has TRBV7-2 and TRBJ1-5, with no clear D. CDR3 length: 15 amino acids. V was cut by 1 base and J by 3 bases, with 10 bases left in between. The germline V gene has CDR1 SGHTA and CDR2 FQGNSA. In nucleotides, the CDR3 is TGTGCCAGCAGCTTAGGAGCTACAGTCAATCAGCCCCAGCATTTT. Translation gives CASSLGATVNQPQHF.

The rearrangement links TRBV7-2 to TRBJ2-5; 11 bases are shared with TRBD2. From germline, CDR1 is SGHTA and CDR2 FQGNSA. The CDR3 has 16 residues. The ends lost 5 bases at V and 5 bases at J; junction bases unmatched: 10. The CDR3 is CASSGSGGARGETQYF. CDR3 nucleotide sequence: TGTGCCAGCAGCGGTAGCGGGGGGGCCCGAGGGGAGACCCAGTACTTC.

The sample holds a few counts of this clonotype. CDR3 nucleotide sequence: TGTGCCAGCAGCCGTCGGGGGAACCAAGAGACCCAGTACTTC. Amino acids: CASSRRGNQETQYF. This sequence joins TRBV12-3 or TRBV12-4 and TRBJ2-5, with D possibly matching TRBD2 (6 bases). This CDR3 has 14 residues. V lost 6 bases, J lost 0 bases, and 11 bases lay in between.

The rearrangement links TRBV6-1 to TRBJ2-7; 7 bases map to TRBD1. Trimming at V came to 8 bases and at J to 6 bases, leaving 13 bases not matched to a gene. CDR3 length equals 14 residues. CDR1 is MNHNS, CDR2 SASEGT, per germline. CDR3 region: CASGPQGSYSEQYF. CDR3 nucleotides: TGTGCCAGCGGACCACAGGGGTCATACTCCGAGCAGTACTTC.

This clonotype was seen repeatedly, ten times or more. The chain employs TRBV28 and TRBJ2-6; no firm D call. Germline V gene sequence: CDR1 MDHEN, CDR2 SYDVKM. V lost 1 base and J 0 bases, leaving 7 bases between the germline ends. The CDR3 runs to 16 residues. The CDR3 sequence is CASSLSGFSGANVLTF. CDR3 DNA sequence: TGTGCCAGCAGTTTATCGGGCTTCTCTGGGGCCAACGTCCTGACTTTC.

This clonotype has only a few counts. The chain has TRBV20-1 and TRBJ2-7; tentative D call: TRBD1 (6 bases). Germline CDR1 and CDR2: DFQATT and SNEGSKA (reference sequence). The V and J ends lost 6 bases and 3 bases respectively, with 21 bases between them. This CDR3 has 15 amino acids. This CDR3 reads CSADSRTDPNYEQYF. CDR3 nucleotides: TGCAGTGCCGATAGCCGGACAGACCCGAACTACGAGCAGTACTTC.

This sequence joins TRBV15 and TRBJ2-2; 8 nucleotides line up with TRBD2. The CDR3 covers 17 residues. V lost 1 base and J lost 4; bases outside the gene matches: 8. CDR1 is LNHNV, CDR2 YYDKDF, per germline (reference sequence). CDR3 sequence reads: CATSRGGLAMGTGELFF. CDR3 in DNA: TGTGCCACCAGCAGAGGTGGACTAGCAATGGGCACCGGGGAGCTGTTTTTT.

This sequence joins TRBV28 and TRBJ2-3; 10 positions match TRBD2. V was clipped by 5 bases and J by 0 bases; unmatched bases: 11. Germline assignment: CDR1 MDHEN and CDR2 SYDVKM. This CDR3 has 18 amino acids. In DNA form, the CDR3 reads TGTGCCAGCAGTCTCCCCGGGACTAGCGTCTCTAGCACAGATACGCAGTATTTT. Encoded protein: CASSLPGTSVSSTDTQYF.

This clonotype was seen at least ten times. The V call is TRBV28, the J call TRBJ1-2; D unresolved. CDR3 length: 12 amino acids. V lost 5 bases, J lost 6 bases, and 10 bases lay in between. Germline CDR1 MDHEN, CDR2 SYDVKM. The CDR3 region is CASSTTVDGYTF. DNA for the CDR3: TGTGCCAGCAGTACCACAGTGGATGGCTACACCTTC.